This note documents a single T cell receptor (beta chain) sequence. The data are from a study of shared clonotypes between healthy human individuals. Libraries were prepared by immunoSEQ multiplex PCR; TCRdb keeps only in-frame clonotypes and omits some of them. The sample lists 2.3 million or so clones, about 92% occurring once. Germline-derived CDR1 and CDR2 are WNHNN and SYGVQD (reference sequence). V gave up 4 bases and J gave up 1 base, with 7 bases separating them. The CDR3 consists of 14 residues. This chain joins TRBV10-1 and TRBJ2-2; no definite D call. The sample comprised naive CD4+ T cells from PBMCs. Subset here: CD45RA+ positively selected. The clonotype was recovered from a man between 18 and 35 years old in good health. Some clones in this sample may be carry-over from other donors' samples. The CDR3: CASSVGVNTGELFF. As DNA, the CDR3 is TGCGCCAGCAGTGTTGGGGTGAACACCGGGGAGCTGTTTTTT.